This T cell receptor beta chain was sequenced for a study of cytotoxic CD8 clonotypes in ibrutinib-treated CLL. Study at large: Under twelve relapsed/refractory, more than 14 treatment-naive; some 17 IGHV unmutated.

For this clone: No antigen is known for it.

The CDR3 has 15 residues. Germline V gene lookup returns CDR1 SEHNR and CDR2 FQNEAQ (reference sequence). Trimming at V came to 3 bases and at J to 3 bases, leaving 8 bases not matched to a gene. Study-level findings and limits: Exceeding age-matched healthy donors, baseline clonality also tracked the counts of circulating CD8+ T cells. Clonality increased at ibrutinib response, then returned toward baseline at progression. The study found public clonotypes uncommon, contracting or stable on treatment.

TCRdb's copy holds only in-frame clones and misses some; the assay was immunoSEQ multiplex PCR. This sample has some 350,000 clones, with about 61% found just once. The starting material was PBMCs, obtained after 36 months of ibrutinib treatment. The receptor's source is a human donor with chronic lymphocytic leukemia. V is TRBV7-9 and J is TRBJ2-7, with 7 bases that match TRBD2. CDR3 sequence (DNA): TGTGCCAGCAGCTTGGTCTGGGGGGGTTTCTACGAGCAGTACTTC. Encoded protein: CASSLVWGGFYEQYF.